This TCR beta chain was profiled in a study of blood T cells in healthy people across ages. For the second PCR, which ran for about 6 to 11 cycles, a sample-barcoded 5' primer and a J-beta primer mix were used. MiXCR, run by TCRdb on the 5' RACE reads, gives a single entry per CDR3 protein. The repertoire holds some 920,000 distinct CDR3 sequences, with roughly 51% as singletons. The germline V gene encodes CDR1 MDHEN and CDR2 SYDVKM. Trimming removed 7 bases at V and 7 bases at J, with 16 bases between. The CDR3 is 13 residues long. The sequence was obtained from a woman in her fifties or sixties in good health. The chain employs TRBV28 and TRBJ2-5; tentatively, D is TRBD1 or TRBD2 (5 bases each). Sequenced input: blood. Written as DNA, the CDR3 is TGTGCCAGCACCTATGGGGGAGTGGTGACCCAGTACTTC. Translating it yields CASTYGGVVTQYF.